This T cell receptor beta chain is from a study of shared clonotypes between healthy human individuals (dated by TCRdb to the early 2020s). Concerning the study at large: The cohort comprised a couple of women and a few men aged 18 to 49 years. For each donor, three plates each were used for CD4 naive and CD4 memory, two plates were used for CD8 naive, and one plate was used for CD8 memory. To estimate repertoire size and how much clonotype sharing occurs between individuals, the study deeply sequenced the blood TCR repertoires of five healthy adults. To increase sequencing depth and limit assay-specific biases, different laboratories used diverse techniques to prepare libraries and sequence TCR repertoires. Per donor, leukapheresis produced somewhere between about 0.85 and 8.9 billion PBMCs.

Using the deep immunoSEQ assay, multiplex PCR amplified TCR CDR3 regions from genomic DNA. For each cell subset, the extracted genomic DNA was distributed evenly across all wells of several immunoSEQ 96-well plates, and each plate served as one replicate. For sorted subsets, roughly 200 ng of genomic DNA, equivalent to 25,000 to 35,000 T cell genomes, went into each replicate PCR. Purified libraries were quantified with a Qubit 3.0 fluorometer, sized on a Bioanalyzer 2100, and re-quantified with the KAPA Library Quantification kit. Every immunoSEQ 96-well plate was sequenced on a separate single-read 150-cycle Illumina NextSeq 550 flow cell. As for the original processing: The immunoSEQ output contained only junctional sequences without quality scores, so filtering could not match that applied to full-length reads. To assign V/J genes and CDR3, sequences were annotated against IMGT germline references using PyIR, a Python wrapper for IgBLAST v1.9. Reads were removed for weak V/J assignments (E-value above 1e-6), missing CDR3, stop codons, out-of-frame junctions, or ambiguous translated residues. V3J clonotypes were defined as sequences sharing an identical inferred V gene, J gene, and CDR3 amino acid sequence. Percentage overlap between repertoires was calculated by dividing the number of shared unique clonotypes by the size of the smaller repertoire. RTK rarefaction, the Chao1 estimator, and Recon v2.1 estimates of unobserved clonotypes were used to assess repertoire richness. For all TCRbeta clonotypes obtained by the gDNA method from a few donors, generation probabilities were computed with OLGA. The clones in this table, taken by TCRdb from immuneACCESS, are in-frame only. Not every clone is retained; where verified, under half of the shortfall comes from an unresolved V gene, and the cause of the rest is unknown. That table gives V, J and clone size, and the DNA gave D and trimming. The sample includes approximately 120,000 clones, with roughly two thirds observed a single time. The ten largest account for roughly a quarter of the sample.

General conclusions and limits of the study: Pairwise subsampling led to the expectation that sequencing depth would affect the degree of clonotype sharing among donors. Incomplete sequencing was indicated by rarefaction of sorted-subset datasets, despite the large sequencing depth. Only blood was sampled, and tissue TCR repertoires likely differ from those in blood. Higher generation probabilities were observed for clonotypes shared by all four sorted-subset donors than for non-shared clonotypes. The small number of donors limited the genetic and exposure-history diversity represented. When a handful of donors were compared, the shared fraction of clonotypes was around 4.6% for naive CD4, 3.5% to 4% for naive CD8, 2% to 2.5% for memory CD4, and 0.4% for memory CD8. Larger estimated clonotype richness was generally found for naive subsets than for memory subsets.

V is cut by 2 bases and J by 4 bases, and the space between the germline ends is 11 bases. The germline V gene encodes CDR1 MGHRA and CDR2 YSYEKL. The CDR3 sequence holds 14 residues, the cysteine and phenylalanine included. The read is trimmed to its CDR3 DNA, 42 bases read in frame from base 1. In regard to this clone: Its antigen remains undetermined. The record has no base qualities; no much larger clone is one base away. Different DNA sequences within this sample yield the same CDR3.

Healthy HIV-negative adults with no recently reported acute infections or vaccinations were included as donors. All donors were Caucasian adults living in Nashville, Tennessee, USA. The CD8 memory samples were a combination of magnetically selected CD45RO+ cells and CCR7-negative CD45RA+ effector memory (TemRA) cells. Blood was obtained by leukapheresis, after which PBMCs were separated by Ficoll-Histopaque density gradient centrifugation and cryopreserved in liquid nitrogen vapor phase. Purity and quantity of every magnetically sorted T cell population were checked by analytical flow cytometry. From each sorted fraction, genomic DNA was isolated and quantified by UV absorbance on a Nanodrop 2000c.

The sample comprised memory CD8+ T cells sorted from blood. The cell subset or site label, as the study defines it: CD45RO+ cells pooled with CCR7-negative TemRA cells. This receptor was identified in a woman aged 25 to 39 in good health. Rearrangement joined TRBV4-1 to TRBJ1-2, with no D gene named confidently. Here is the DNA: TGCGCCAGCAGCCAAATTACGGGGAGCTATGGCTACACCTTC. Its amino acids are CASSQITGSYGYTF.